This is a list of T cell receptor beta chains from one sample in a study of neurological immune-mediated disorders. TCRdb analysed the 5' RACE reads with MiXCR anew, one entry per CDR3 protein. This sample carries around 70,000 distinct CDR3 sequences, around 5% of them seen once, and the ten largest clones take 2% to 2.5%. The sequencing sample was made of PBMCs. These receptor sequences come from a woman aged 70 to 79 with multiple sclerosis. The CDR3 runs from the conserved cysteine through the conserved F or W. Each record gives: V gene, clone size, J gene, D gene, CDR3 protein, CDR3 DNA. D genes are given only for firm matches. The size field reads once, few, many, or a class for an expanded clone.

v_call: TRBV5-1; clone_size: many; j_call: TRBJ1-1; d_call: TRBD1; cdr3_aa: CASSFNVQGANTEAFF; cdr3_nt: TGCGCCAGCAGCTTCAATGTACAGGGGGCGAACACTGAAGCTTTCTTT
v_call: TRBV5-8; clone_size: many; j_call: TRBJ2-2; d_call: TRBD2; cdr3_aa: CASSLALTSGNTGELFF; cdr3_nt: TGTGCCAGCAGCCTTGCCTTGACTAGCGGGAACACCGGGGAGCTGTTTTTT
v_call: TRBV25-1; clone_size: few; j_call: TRBJ1-1; d_call: TRBD1; cdr3_aa: CASSRADRMNTEAFF; cdr3_nt: TGTGCCAGCAGTCGCGCGGACAGGATGAACACTGAAGCTTTCTTT
v_call: TRBV20-1; clone_size: many; j_call: TRBJ1-1; d_call: .; cdr3_aa: CSARDLGAEAFF; cdr3_nt: TGCAGTGCTAGAGATCTGGGCGCTGAAGCTTTCTTT
v_call: TRBV20-1; clone_size: many; j_call: TRBJ2-3; d_call: .; cdr3_aa: CSARGGLGTDTQYF; cdr3_nt: TGCAGTGCTAGAGGGGGACTCGGGACAGATACGCAGTATTTT
v_call: TRBV5-6; clone_size: many; j_call: TRBJ2-1; d_call: .; cdr3_aa: CASSPALGVGANEQFF; cdr3_nt: TGTGCCAGCAGCCCCGCACTTGGTGTTGGAGCCAATGAGCAGTTCTTC
v_call: TRBV7-2; clone_size: many; j_call: TRBJ2-5; d_call: TRBD2; cdr3_aa: CASTRSGTRQETQYF; cdr3_nt: TGTGCCAGCACCAGATCCGGGACTAGGCAAGAGACCCAGTACTTC
v_call: TRBV7-2; clone_size: many; j_call: TRBJ1-2; d_call: .; cdr3_aa: CASTPVVGQNYGYTF; cdr3_nt: TGTGCCAGCACCCCAGTTGTCGGACAGAACTATGGCTACACCTTC
v_call: TRBV12-3/TRBV12-4; clone_size: few; j_call: TRBJ2-4; d_call: .; cdr3_aa: CASSLGAKNIQYF; cdr3_nt: TGTGCCAGCAGTTTAGGCGCCAAAAACATTCAGTACTTC
v_call: TRBV6-6; clone_size: many; j_call: TRBJ2-7; d_call: TRBD1; cdr3_aa: CASSTRDRATGQYF; cdr3_nt: TGTGCCAGCAGTACCAGGGACAGGGCTACGGGGCAGTACTTC
v_call: TRBV6-2/TRBV6-3; clone_size: many; j_call: TRBJ2-1; d_call: TRBD1; cdr3_aa: CASTSSPGQGKFF; cdr3_nt: TGTGCCAGCACTTCCTCGCCCGGACAGGGGAAGTTCTTC
v_call: TRBV5-1; clone_size: few; j_call: TRBJ1-2; d_call: .; cdr3_aa: CASSPGTAGGYTF; cdr3_nt: TGCGCCAGCAGCCCAGGGACTGCTGGTGGCTACACCTTC
v_call: TRBV7-2; clone_size: many; j_call: TRBJ2-7; d_call: .; cdr3_aa: CASSLFAQGRTYEQYF; cdr3_nt: TGTGCCAGCAGCTTATTCGCTCAGGGGAGAACGTACGAGCAGTACTTC
v_call: TRBV3-1; clone_size: many; j_call: TRBJ1-1; d_call: .; cdr3_aa: CASSLGTVTEAFF; cdr3_nt: TGTGCCAGCAGCCTTGGGACGGTGACTGAAGCTTTCTTT